Many counts were recorded for the clone carrying this T cell receptor (beta chain). These data belong to a study of molecular identifiers for immune sequencing clone quantification. Germline-derived CDR1 and CDR2 are SGDLS and YYNGEE. This CDR3 is built from 16 residues. V shed 4 bases and J shed 0 bases, with 13 bases lying between them. Using its own MiXCR run on the PCR reads, TCRdb lists one record per CDR3 protein. This sample has about half a million distinct CDR3 sequences, with approximately 25% found just once. Source material: naive CD8+ T cells from blood, with Jurkat cell RNA spiked in. As for subset: FACS-sorted CD8+CD4-CCR7+CD45RA+ naive T cells. The gene calls are TRBV9 and TRBJ1-4, with D hard to call. The source of this sequence is a human donor in good health. Some libraries in this study had Jurkat cell RNA spiked in. The CDR3 DNA follows: TGTGCCAGCAGCCCAGGAAATACTGCAACTAATGAAAAACTGTTTTTT. Translated: CASSPGNTATNEKLFF.